These T cell receptor beta chains were read from a single sample in a study of T cells in localized non-small cell lung cancer. This table comes from immunoSEQ multiplex PCR, and its TCRdb copy is limited to in-frame clones, with some not included. The sample contains some 32,000 clones, 90% to 95% of which appear only once. Sample: peripheral blood, taken before any cancer treatment. These receptors were obtained from a woman aged 40 to 75 with stage I lung adenocarcinoma. The CDR3 runs from the conserved cysteine through the conserved F or W. Each record gives: J gene, D gene, clone size, V gene, CDR3 protein, CDR3 DNA. A D gene is named only where the DNA matches it firmly. Clone size is given for some rows only: seen once, a few or many times, or a class if the clone is expanded.

TRBJ1-2 NA NA TRBV7-9 CASSLAEGRAYGYTF TGTGCCAGCAGCTTAGCAGAGGGGAGGGCCTATGGCTACACCTTC
TRBJ1-2 TRBD1 NA TRBV11-3 CASSRQGNYGYTF TGTGCCAGCAGTCGACAGGGGAACTATGGCTACACCTTC
TRBJ2-2 TRBD2 NA TRBV7-2 CASSHGRGSSTGELFF TGTGCCAGCAGCCACGGGAGGGGGTCCTCAACCGGGGAGCTGTTTTTT
TRBJ1-2 NA NA TRBV2 CASRTGGFYGYTF TGTGCCAGCAGAACGGGGGGTTTCTATGGCTACACCTTC
TRBJ1-6 NA once TRBV14 CASKRAPNSPLHF TGTGCCAGCAAGAGGGCCCCTAATTCACCCCTCCACTTT
TRBJ2-5 TRBD1 NA TRBV10-3 CAISSGTGGQETQYF TGTGCCATCAGTTCCGGGACAGGGGGACAAGAGACCCAGTACTTC
TRBJ2-7 TRBD1 NA TRBV7-8 CASSPPDIGDRSYEQYF TGTGCCAGCAGCCCCCCCGATATAGGGGACAGAAGTTACGAGCAGTACTTC
TRBJ1-6 NA NA TRBV11-2 CASSLDPDPPLHF TGTGCCAGCAGCTTAGACCCAGACCCCCCCCTCCACTTT
TRBJ2-7 TRBD1 NA TRBV7-6 CASSRTGNYEQYF TGTGCCAGCAGCCGGACAGGGAACTACGAGCAGTACTTC
TRBJ2-5 NA few TRBV9 CASSVGDGQETQYF TGTGCCAGCAGCGTAGGGGACGGTCAAGAGACCCAGTACTTC
TRBJ2-7 TRBD1 once TRBV7-9 CASGGQGARYEQYF TGTGCCAGCGGGGGACAGGGGGCGAGGTACGAGCAGTACTTC
TRBJ2-4 NA NA TRBV29-1 CSVGDGDIQYF TGCAGCGTTGGGGACGGGGACATTCAGTACTTC
TRBJ2-7 NA NA TRBV18 CASSPALGRGDEQYF TGTGCCAGCTCACCCGCTTTGGGCAGGGGGGATGAGCAGTACTTC
TRBJ1-6 TRBD1 NA TRBV28 CASSLRGTGGLPLHF TGTGCCAGCAGTTTAAGGGGGACAGGCGGCTTACCCCTCCACTTT
TRBJ2-3 NA NA TRBV15 CATARLEGLSTDTQYF TGTGCCACCGCCCGACTAGAGGGTTTGAGCACAGATACGCAGTATTTT
TRBJ2-7 NA NA TRBV28 CASSPGQGSSYEQYF TGTGCCAGCAGCCCCGGGCAGGGGAGCTCCTACGAGCAGTACTTC
TRBJ2-1 NA NA TRBV5-8 CASSLDVAVVPGIF TGTGCCAGCAGCTTGGACGTAGCAGTGGTCCCGGGTATCTTC
TRBJ1-1 NA NA TRBV11-2 CASSPRKSNTEAFF TGTGCCAGCAGTCCGAGGAAGTCGAACACTGAAGCTTTCTTT
TRBJ1-6 NA NA TRBV6-1 CASSEAVWRSSYNSPLHF TGTGCCAGCAGTGAAGCGGTATGGAGGAGCTCCTATAATTCACCCCTCCACTTT
TRBJ2-5 TRBD1 NA TRBV6-5 CASSIQGSQETQYF TGTGCCAGCAGTATACAGGGGTCCCAAGAGACCCAGTACTTC
TRBJ2-3 TRBD1 NA TRBV5-1 CASSRQGIITDTQYF TGCGCCAGCAGCCGACAGGGTATTATCACAGATACGCAGTATTTT
TRBJ2-7 NA NA TRBV11-3 CAPVPGRSESYYEQYF TGTGCCCCCGTACCAGGCCGCTCCGAGTCCTACTACGAACAGTACTTC
TRBJ2-1 NA NA TRBV11-1 CASSYYQGGNEQFF TGTGCCAGCAGCTATTATCAGGGGGGCAATGAGCAGTTCTTC
TRBJ2-7 NA NA TRBV5-1 CATRTDPTEEQYF TGCGCCACCCGAACGGACCCCACCGAGGAGCAGTACTTC
TRBJ1-5 TRBD1 NA TRBV28 CGTTGISNQPQHF TGTGGTACGACAGGGATTAGCAATCAGCCCCAGCATTTT
TRBJ1-2 NA NA TRBV2 CASSDQEYYGYTF TGTGCCAGCAGTGATCAGGAATACTATGGCTACACCTTC
TRBJ2-1 TRBD2 NA TRBV5-1 CASSFTGGSNEQFF TGCGCCAGCAGCTTTACAGGCGGGAGCAATGAGCAGTTCTTC
TRBJ1-4 TRBD1 NA TRBV5-8 CASRTGIHSNEKLFF TGTGCCAGCAGGACAGGGATACACTCTAATGAAAAACTGTTTTTT
TRBJ2-6 TRBD1 NA TRBV19 CASKHKTGGTGSAGANVLTF TGTGCCAGTAAGCACAAGACAGGGGGCACGGGAAGTGCAGGGGCCAACGTCCTGACTTTC
TRBJ1-5 TRBD1 NA TRBV4-1 CASSHRGPMNNQPQHF TGCGCCAGCAGCCACAGGGGGCCGATGAACAATCAGCCCCAGCATTTT
TRBJ1-2 TRBD1 NA TRBV5-6 CASTLRDRGGYGYTF TGTGCCAGCACCCTCCGGGACAGGGGTGGTTATGGCTACACCTTC
TRBJ1-5 NA NA TRBV7-2 CASSLLIQQPQHF TGTGCCAGCAGCTTACTTATTCAGCAGCCCCAGCATTTT
TRBJ1-2 NA NA TRBV9 CASSVSGRKRVNGYTF TGTGCCAGCAGCGTCAGTGGACGGAAGAGGGTCAATGGCTACACCTTC
TRBJ1-3 NA NA TRBV7-9 CASSSEIKNTIYF TGTGCCAGCAGCTCTGAAATCAAAAACACCATATATTTT
TRBJ2-7 TRBD1 NA TRBV7-2 CASSLAIGQGVGEQYF TGTGCCAGCAGCTTAGCGATTGGACAGGGGGTGGGCGAGCAGTACTTC
TRBJ1-2 NA NA TRBV11-2 CASTPRERRPDYGYTF TGTGCCAGCACCCCCAGGGAGCGCCGGCCTGACTATGGCTACACCTTC
TRBJ1-2 NA NA TRBV25-1 CASSEPQALYGYTF TGTGCCAGCAGTGAACCCCAGGCGCTCTATGGCTACACCTTC
TRBJ2-6 NA NA TRBV6-5 CASSPDDSGANVLTF TGTGCCAGCAGTCCGGATGACTCTGGGGCCAACGTCCTGACTTTC
TRBJ1-1 TRBD1 NA TRBV20-1 CSGQGATEAFF TGCAGTGGACAGGGGGCCACTGAAGCTTTCTTT
TRBJ1-5 NA NA TRBV27 CASSLSRRQPQHF TGTGCCAGCAGTTTATCCCGACGCCAGCCCCAGCATTTT
TRBJ2-2 TRBD2 NA TRBV6-5 CASSSSGGTGELFF TGTGCCAGCAGTTCTAGCGGGGGTACCGGGGAGCTGTTTTTT
TRBJ1-3 NA NA TRBV5-1 CASSLAGGAGNTIYF TGCGCCAGCAGCTTGGCGGGTGGTGCTGGAAACACCATATATTTT
TRBJ2-7 NA NA TRBV18 CASSPAGRLNEQYF TGTGCCAGCTCACCAGCGGGGAGGTTGAACGAGCAGTACTTC
TRBJ2-7 TRBD2 NA TRBV19 CASSRGGLAGRLPYEQYF TGTGCCAGTAGCAGGGGGGGACTAGCGGGCCGTCTGCCCTACGAGCAGTACTTC
TRBJ1-2 NA NA TRBV19 CASSIGAASGYTF TGTGCCAGTAGTATAGGGGCAGCGAGTGGCTACACCTTC
TRBJ2-7 NA once TRBV7-2 CASSFRGAGISDEQYF TGTGCCAGCAGCTTTAGGGGGGCAGGGATTAGTGACGAGCAGTACTTC
TRBJ1-1 TRBD1 NA TRBV18 CASSLTGENTEAFF TGTGCCAGCTCACTGACAGGGGAGAACACTGAAGCTTTCTTT
TRBJ2-7 TRBD1 NA TRBV18 CASSSPADRGYEQYF TGTGCCAGCTCATCACCGGCCGACAGGGGGTACGAGCAGTACTTC
TRBJ1-1 NA few TRBV18 CASSQNRAVTEAFF TGTGCCAGCTCACAAAACAGGGCCGTCACTGAAGCTTTCTTT
TRBJ2-1 TRBD2 once TRBV7-3 CASSLSGRDNEQFF TGTGCCAGCAGCTTAAGCGGGAGGGACAATGAGCAGTTCTTC
TRBJ1-2 TRBD1 NA TRBV27 CASTSFGQGVGYGYTF TGTGCCAGCACCAGTTTCGGACAGGGAGTGGGCTATGGCTACACCTTC
TRBJ1-1 TRBD1 NA TRBV27 CASRADRANTEAFF TGTGCCAGCCGAGCGGACAGGGCGAACACTGAAGCTTTCTTT
TRBJ1-5 NA NA TRBV12-5 CASGAFGGGWQPQHF TGTGCTAGTGGAGCTTTTGGGGGGGGTTGGCAGCCCCAGCATTTT
TRBJ2-5 TRBD1 few TRBV27 CASSSGGGKTQYF TGTGCCAGCAGTTCAGGGGGCGGAAAGACCCAGTACTTC
TRBJ2-5 NA NA TRBV7-7 CASSPATAPGNQYF TGTGCCAGCAGCCCCGCGACAGCGCCAGGGAACCAGTACTTC
TRBJ2-2 NA NA TRBV7-3 CASSVSPERTGELFF TGTGCCAGCAGCGTTAGTCCGGAGCGCACCGGGGAGCTGTTTTTT
TRBJ2-7 NA NA TRBV2 CASRSVAGFDEYEQYF TGTGCCAGCAGGTCGGTGGCGGGATTCGACGAGTACGAGCAGTACTTC